This is a list of T cell receptor beta chains from one sample in a study of tissue T cells after allogeneic stem cell transplantation. Profiling relied on immunoSEQ multiplex PCR, and the TCRdb table lists in-frame clones only, not all of them. The data hold about 24,000 clones, with about 73% observed a single time. This material consisted of tissue from the ileum, taken at autopsy. These receptor sequences come from an older female donor with lung cancer. The CDR3 runs from the conserved cysteine through the conserved F or W. D genes are given only for firm matches. Size tells how often a clone was seen (once, few, many) or the class of an expanded clone, and some rows leave it out.

J | size | D | V | CDR3 | DNA
TRBJ2-3 | - | - | TRBV7-2 | CASSGGVTDTQYF | TGTGCCAGCAGCGGGGGTGTCACAGATACGCAGTATTTT
TRBJ2-4 | - | TRBD1 | TRBV18 | CASSPGTGVAKNIQYF | TGTGCCAGCTCACCAGGGACAGGCGTAGCCAAAAACATTCAGTACTTC
TRBJ1-5 | once | TRBD1 | TRBV5-4 | CASSFGGAGQINQPQHF | TGTGCCAGCAGCTTTGGGGGGGCGGGACAGATAAATCAGCCCCAGCATTTT
TRBJ1-2 | - | - | TRBV12-3/TRBV12-4 | CATWGGLGYTF | TGTGCCACCTGGGGGGGTCTCGGCTACACCTTC
TRBJ2-2 | few | - | TRBV14 | CASSQRGNTGELFF | TGTGCCAGCAGTCAGCGAGGAAACACCGGGGAGCTGTTTTTT
TRBJ2-5 | - | - | TRBV5-6 | CASSLAPTGTETQYF | TGTGCCAGCAGCTTGGCCCCGACAGGTACGGAGACCCAGTACTTC
TRBJ1-4 | - | - | TRBV29-1 | CSVEVPPDEKLFF | TGCAGCGTTGAAGTCCCGCCGGATGAAAAACTGTTTTTT
TRBJ2-1 | once | - | TRBV10-3 | CAIRDTLLSYNEQFF | TGTGCCATCAGAGACACCTTACTTTCCTACAATGAGCAGTTCTTC
TRBJ2-3 | - | - | TRBV9 | CASSAWGKDTQYF | TGTGCCAGCAGCGCATGGGGGAAAGATACGCAGTATTTT
TRBJ2-1 | few | TRBD2 | TRBV7-9 | CASSQLSGGAFEQFF | TGTGCCAGCAGCCAACTCAGCGGGGGGGCCTTTGAGCAGTTCTTC
TRBJ1-2 | - | - | TRBV6-5 | CASSVGLSGYTF | TGTGCCAGCAGCGTCGGACTGAGCGGCTACACCTTC
TRBJ1-4 | - | - | TRBV5-4 | CASSDPTREKLFF | TGTGCCAGCAGCGACCCGACGAGGGAAAAACTGTTTTTT
TRBJ1-2 | few | - | TRBV19 | CAGSFGGGYGYTF | TGTGCCGGTTCTTTTGGTGGGGGCTACGGCTACACCTTC
TRBJ2-5 | - | - | TRBV6-2/TRBV6-3 | CASSPGSGTSQETQYF | TGTGCCAGCAGCCCGGGGTCGGGGACCTCGCAAGAGACCCAGTACTTC
TRBJ1-5 | - | TRBD1 | TRBV30 | CAWRGTVSQPQHF | TGTGCCTGGAGAGGGACAGTTAGTCAGCCCCAGCATTTT
TRBJ2-2 | - | - | TRBV9 | CASSVRSAPGELFF | TGTGCCAGCAGCGTAAGATCCGCTCCCGGGGAGCTGTTTTTT
TRBJ1-1 | once | - | TRBV4-2 | CASSQALTGNTEAFF | TGTGCCAGCAGCCAAGCCTTGACAGGGAACACTGAAGCTTTCTTT
TRBJ1-3 | - | - | TRBV5-1 | CASSFGGSENTIYF | TGCGCCAGCAGCTTTGGGGGGAGTGAAAACACCATATATTTT
TRBJ2-5 | - | - | TRBV5-1 | CASSFPGTPETQYF | TGCGCCAGCAGCTTTCCCGGGACCCCAGAGACCCAGTACTTC
TRBJ1-4 | - | - | TRBV6-5 | CASSYNGITENEKLFF | TGTGCCAGCAGTTACAACGGTATAACAGAGAATGAAAAACTGTTTTTT
TRBJ2-6 | - | - | TRBV15 | CATSRLGISGANVLTF | TGTGCCACCAGCAGGCTAGGTATCTCTGGGGCCAACGTCCTGACTTTC
TRBJ2-3 | - | - | TRBV6-5 | CASSKGRRDTQYF | TGTGCCAGCAGTAAGGGGCGCAGGGATACGCAGTATTTT
TRBJ2-1 | - | - | TRBV19 | CASKEGVSVEQFF | TGTGCCAGTAAGGAGGGAGTAAGTGTTGAGCAGTTCTTC
TRBJ2-5 | - | - | TRBV7-7 | CASSLSSSRLETQYF | TGTGCTAGCAGCTTATCCTCAAGCCGGTTAGAGACCCAGTACTTC
TRBJ2-7 | - | - | TRBV6-5 | CASSYRGTEIYEQYF | TGTGCCAGCAGTTACCGCGGGACAGAGATCTACGAGCAGTACTTC
TRBJ2-3 | few | - | TRBV24-1 | CATSDPEMAGDTQYF | TGTGCCACCAGTGATCCCGAGATGGCGGGGGATACGCAGTATTTT
TRBJ2-3 | once | - | TRBV7-6 | CASSKDFQIDTDTQYF | TGTGCCAGCAGCAAGGACTTCCAGATCGACACAGATACGCAGTATTTT
TRBJ2-2 | - | - | TRBV7-2 | CASSFTTTGELFF | TGTGCCAGCAGCTTTACTACAACCGGGGAGCTGTTTTTT
TRBJ1-1 | - | - | TRBV5-1 | CASSLRGNTEAFF | TGCGCCAGCAGCTTGAGAGGAAACACTGAAGCTTTCTTT
TRBJ2-1 | - | TRBD2 | TRBV5-1 | CASSSTSGPVNEQFF | TGCGCCAGCAGCTCCACTAGCGGGCCCGTTAATGAGCAGTTCTTC
TRBJ2-7 | few | - | TRBV14 | CASSQWGARAEQYF | TGTGCCAGCAGCCAGTGGGGGGCGCGAGCCGAGCAGTACTTC
TRBJ2-5 | few | - | TRBV19 | CASRGGNAETQYF | TGTGCCAGTAGAGGGGGGAACGCGGAGACCCAGTACTTC
TRBJ2-2 | - | - | TRBV19 | CASSIVADTGELFF | TGTGCCAGTAGTATAGTGGCAGACACCGGGGAGCTGTTTTTT
TRBJ1-5 | - | - | TRBV7-2 | CASSPQGNQPQHF | TGTGCCAGCAGCCCACAGGGAAATCAGCCCCAGCATTTT
TRBJ2-1 | once | - | TRBV5-4 | CASRRGNEQFF | TGTGCCAGCAGGAGGGGCAATGAGCAGTTCTTC
TRBJ2-2 | - | TRBD2 | TRBV19 | CASSLFRGGRTGELFF | TGTGCCAGTAGTTTGTTTCGGGGGGGCCGCACCGGGGAGCTGTTTTTT
TRBJ2-7 | - | TRBD2 | TRBV9 | CASSALPGGSYEQYF | TGTGCCAGCAGCGCCCTACCGGGGGGTAGCTACGAGCAGTACTTC
TRBJ1-6 | - | - | TRBV18 | CASSPPQSPLHF | TGTGCCAGCTCACCACCACAATCACCCCTCCACTTT
TRBJ2-6 | - | TRBD1 | TRBV15 | CATSRDRGRGVAGANVLTF | TGTGCCACCAGCAGAGACAGGGGGCGCGGTGTGGCTGGGGCCAACGTCCTGACTTTC
TRBJ2-5 | - | TRBD2 | TRBV4-2 | CASSQTSVEVETQYF | TGTGCCAGCAGCCAGACTAGCGTGGAGGTGGAGACCCAGTACTTC
TRBJ2-1 | - | - | TRBV19 | CARNHGTPRPNEQFF | TGTGCCAGGAATCATGGGACTCCTCGACCCAATGAGCAGTTCTTC
TRBJ2-3 | - | - | TRBV7-2 | CASSLQSRGVDTQYF | TGTGCCAGCAGCTTACAAAGTAGGGGGGTAGATACGCAGTATTTT
TRBJ1-1 | few | TRBD1 | TRBV30 | CAWRRTDRGRTEAFF | TGTGCCTGGAGAAGGACGGACAGGGGACGGACTGAAGCTTTCTTT
TRBJ1-3 | - | - | TRBV6-5 | CASSYSTGPRTIYF | TGTGCCAGCAGTTACTCGACCGGTCCGAGAACCATATATTTT
TRBJ1-2 | - | - | TRBV2 | CANSGYGYTF | TGTGCCAACTCAGGCTATGGCTACACCTTC
TRBJ2-3 | - | - | TRBV2 | CASSDRPDVTDTQYF | TGTGCCAGCAGTGACAGGCCGGATGTAACAGATACGCAGTATTTT
TRBJ1-1 | - | - | TRBV30 | CAWSIPRGTEAFF | TGTGCCTGGAGTATCCCCAGGGGCACTGAAGCTTTCTTT
TRBJ2-7 | once | TRBD1 | TRBV6-1 | CASSDPGTGTYEQYF | TGTGCCAGCAGTGACCCAGGGACAGGGACCTACGAGCAGTACTTC
TRBJ2-7 | - | - | TRBV6-5 | CASSPWRRTLYEQYF | TGTGCCAGCAGTCCTTGGCGGCGGACTCTTTACGAGCAGTACTTC
TRBJ2-1 | - | TRBD1 | TRBV10-1 | CASSPVGTGYNEQFF | TGCGCCAGCAGTCCTGTTGGGACAGGGTACAATGAGCAGTTCTTC
TRBJ1-3 | few | TRBD1 | TRBV7-8 | CASRQTGEKLSGNTIYF | TGTGCCAGCAGACAGACAGGGGAAAAACTTTCTGGAAACACCATATATTTT
TRBJ1-4 | - | - | TRBV4-3 | CASSQGQLNEKLFF | TGCGCCAGCAGCCAAGGACAGCTTAATGAAAAACTGTTTTTT
TRBJ1-6 | few | - | TRBV6-5 | CASRDTERFNSPLHF | TGTGCCAGCAGAGATACCGAGCGGTTTAATTCACCCCTCCACTTT
TRBJ1-1 | - | - | TRBV10-3 | CAIRAGPNTEAFF | TGTGCCATCAGGGCGGGACCCAACACTGAAGCTTTCTTT